This passage covers 29 T cell receptor beta chains from one sample sequenced in a study of shared T cell receptors in the human thymus. Measured with immunoSEQ multiplex PCR; TCRdb has only the in-frame clones, and not every one. The table lists about 730,000 clones, approximately 85% of them singletons. These data were also reused for a study on human thymus T cells.

Sequenced sample: thymocytes. These receptor sequences come from a girl less than two years old with a congenital heart defect.

The V and J genes are TRBV9 and TRBJ1-1; 9 nucleotides align to TRBD1. The V gene's germline CDR1 is SGDLS and CDR2 YYNGEE. The CDR3 covers 19 residues. V was clipped by 5 bases and J by 3 bases; unmatched bases: 20. CDR3 sequence reads: CASRKTTPGQGREDTEAFF. CDR3 nucleotides: TGTGCCAGCAGAAAAACAACTCCGGGACAGGGACGTGAGGACACTGAAGCTTTCTTT.

Only a few counts were recorded for this clone. The rearrangement uses TRBV5-1 and TRBJ2-5, with D possibly being TRBD1 (5 bases). The CDR3 length is 16 residues. V lost 3 bases, J lost 2 bases, and 17 bases lay in between. Germline CDR1 and CDR2: SGHRS and YFSETQ. CDR3 loop: CASSSTTGHLQETQYF. The CDR3 bases are TGCGCCAGCAGCTCTACTACCGGACATCTTCAAGAGACCCAGTACTTC.

The chain joins TRBV5-1 to TRBJ1-1, with TRBD1 matching 7 bases. CDR3 length: 14 residues. V was pared by 4 bases and J by 1 base, with 4 bases of the junction left unmatched. Germline V gene lookup returns CDR1 SGHRS and CDR2 YFSETQ. DNA of the CDR3: TGCGCCAGCAGCCAGGACAGGAGGAACACTGAAGCTTTCTTT. This translates into CASSQDRRNTEAFF. Full variable domain (rest looked up from reference TRBV5-1 and TRBJ1-1): KAGVTQTPRYLIKTRGQQVTLSCSPISGHRSVSWYQQTPGQGLQFLFEYFSETQRNKGNFPGRFSGRQFSNSRSEMNVSTLELGDSALYLCASSQDRRNTEAFFGQGTRLTVV.

The rearrangement links TRBV5-6 to TRBJ2-7, with 7 bases matching TRBD1. J lost 6 bases, V lost 3 bases, and 18 bases had no gene match. The CDR3 is 17 residues long. Germline-derived CDR1 and CDR2 are SGHDT and YYEEEE. The CDR3 is CASSSQKHSTGQGEQYF. CDR3 DNA: TGTGCCAGCAGCTCCCAAAAGCACTCGACAGGGCAAGGCGAGCAGTACTTC.

The table lists this clone with a count of one. This chain joins TRBV25-1 and TRBJ1-5; 9 bases agree with TRBD1. Per the germline V gene, CDR1 is MGHDK and CDR2 is SYGVNS. V shed 3 bases and J 3 bases; nucleotides not matched to a gene: 6. The CDR3 contains 16 residues. In nucleotides, the CDR3 is TGTGCCAGCAGTGAGACAGGGGGTAAACCCAATCAGCCCCAGCATTTT. Encoded protein: CASSETGGKPNQPQHF.

This sequence joins TRBV19 and TRBJ1-1; no firm D call. The V gene's germline CDR1 is LNHDA and CDR2 SQIVND (reference sequence). The CDR3 contains 13 residues. The V gene lost 5 bases and the J gene lost 6 bases, with 13 bases spanning the gap. The CDR3 reads CASSRDCCAEAFF. The CDR3 DNA follows: TGTGCCAGTAGTCGGGATTGTTGCGCTGAAGCTTTCTTT. Full variable domain (rest looked up from reference TRBV19 and TRBJ1-1): DGGITQSPKYLFRKEGQNVTLSCEQNLNHDAMYWYRQDPGQGLRLIYYSQIVNDFQKGDIAEGYSVSREKKESFPLTVTSAQKNPTAFYLCASSRDCCAEAFFGQGTRLTVV.

This clone was counted a few times. The chain is built from TRBV2 and TRBJ2-4; tentatively, D is TRBD2 (7 bases). The ends were cut back, 3 bases at V and 0 bases at J, with 18 bases in the middle. Germline CDR1 and CDR2: SNHLY and FYNNEI. CDR3 length: 18 amino acids. The CDR3 loop is CASSDGGRAYLAKNIQYF. Here the CDR3 DNA reads TGTGCCAGCAGTGACGGGGGGCGAGCTTATTTAGCCAAAAACATTCAGTACTTC.

J is TRBJ1-5 and V is TRBV7-9; 9 bases are shared with TRBD1. This CDR3 is 19 amino acids long. Germline CDR1 is SEHNR and CDR2 is FQNEAQ (reference sequence). Trimming took 4 bases from V and 5 from J; bases not matched to a gene: 18. The CDR3 spells CASSWWRSTGQGIHQPQHF. The CDR3 nucleotides are TGTGCCAGCAGCTGGTGGCGGTCGACGGGACAGGGTATCCATCAGCCCCAGCATTTT.

The chain couples TRBV4-1 to TRBJ2-1, with 9 bases fitting TRBD2. V lost 4 bases, J lost 11 bases, and 3 bases stayed unmatched. The CDR3 spans 12 residues. Germline-derived CDR1 and CDR2 are MGHRA and YSYEKL. The CDR3 DNA reads as TGCGCCAGCAGCCCAGGGACTAGCAAGCAGTTCTTC. Its protein product is CASSPGTSKQFF.

This clone was picked up a small number of times. V and J are TRBV5-1 and TRBJ1-2; TRBD1 might be the D (5 bases). This CDR3 spans 13 amino acids. Per the germline V gene, CDR1 is SGHRS and CDR2 is YFSETQ. The V gene lost 5 bases and the J gene lost 8 bases, with 16 bases spanning the gap. DNA of the CDR3: TGCGCCAGCAGTAAGATGCAGGGAAACGGCTACACCTTC. Translation gives CASSKMQGNGYTF.

This rearrangement joins TRBV7-3 to TRBJ2-2, with TRBD2 matching over 7 bases. The CDR3 covers 16 residues. The germline V gene has CDR1 SGHTA and CDR2 FQGTGA. V dropped 5 bases and J dropped 4; count of bases not matched to a gene: 10. This chain's CDR3 is CASSANGGWVTGELFF. The CDR3 DNA sequence: TGTGCCAGCAGCGCAAACGGGGGGTGGGTCACCGGGGAGCTGTTTTTT.

This clone came up a few times. J is TRBJ2-5 and V is TRBV7-9, with 10 bases fitting TRBD1. The ends lost 5 bases at V and 5 bases at J; junction bases unmatched: 2. The germline V gene has CDR1 SEHNR and CDR2 FQNEAQ (reference sequence). There are 13 residues in the CDR3. The CDR3 DNA follows: TGTGCCAGCAGCCGGACAGGGGGTGAGACCCAGTACTTC. Translating gives CASSRTGGETQYF.

This clone came up once. The chain carries TRBV7-2 and TRBJ1-5; 7 bases are a match to TRBD1. This CDR3 has 17 amino acids. CDR1 SGHTA and CDR2 FQGNSA come from the germline V gene. V lost 2 bases to trimming and J lost 1 base; unmatched junction nucleotides: 8. CDR3 DNA sequence: TGTGCCAGCAGCTTACCACCCAGGGGGGCCAGCAATCAGCCCCAGCATTTT. This codes for CASSLPPRGASNQPQHF.

The genes are TRBV4-3 and TRBJ1-3, with D possibly TRBD1 on 5 matching bases. Trimming stripped 0 bases from V and 4 bases from J, with 13 bases between. Per the germline V gene, CDR1 is LGHNA and CDR2 is YSLEER. CDR3 size: 16 residues. For the CDR3, the DNA is TGCGCCAGCAGCCAAGATCCCGACAGAGCCGGAAACACCATATATTTT. Residues: CASSQDPDRAGNTIYF.

This clone has more than one count but fewer than ten. The V call is TRBV2, the J call TRBJ1-3, with 7 positions matching TRBD1. This CDR3 is 15 amino acids long. Trimming at V came to 8 bases and at J to 0 bases, leaving 7 bases not matched to a gene. From germline, CDR1 is SNHLY and CDR2 FYNNEI. The CDR3 here is CASRAGGYSGNTIYF. CDR3 sequence (DNA): TGTGCCAGCCGGGCAGGGGGTTACTCTGGAAACACCATATATTTT.

The chain uses TRBV28 and TRBJ2-7; TRBD2 matches 13 bases. Trimming took 2 bases from V and 4 from J; bases not matched to a gene: 2. Per germline, CDR1 MDHEN and CDR2 SYDVKM. CDR3 length equals 15 residues. The CDR3 spells CASSLTSGGVYEQYF. CDR3 in DNA: TGTGCCAGCAGTTTAACTAGCGGGGGGGTGTACGAGCAGTACTTC.

CDR3 protein: CAWRREGNTEAFF. DNA for the CDR3: TGTGCCTGGAGGAGGGAGGGAAACACTGAAGCTTTCTTT. This chain joins TRBV30 and TRBJ1-1, with D unresolved. V was cut by 3 bases and J by 2 bases, with 10 bases left in between. CDR1 GTSNPN and CDR2 SVGIG come from the germline V gene (reference sequence). This CDR3 contains 13 residues.

The chain employs TRBV7-8 and TRBJ2-1; 9 nucleotides align to TRBD2. From germline, CDR1 is SGHVS and CDR2 FQNEAQ. CDR3 length equals 18 residues. V lost 2 bases and J lost 0; bases outside the gene matches: 8. CDR3 nucleotides: TGTGCCAGCAGCTTATCTAGCGGGGTATCACACTCCTACAATGAGCAGTTCTTC. Protein product: CASSLSSGVSHSYNEQFF.

The rearrangement uses TRBV6-5 and TRBJ1-2; TRBD1 matches 10 bases. From germline, CDR1 is MNHEY and CDR2 SVGAGI. Losses at the gene ends were 10 bases for V and 6 bases for J; bases not matched to a gene: 11. The CDR3 length is 14 residues. The CDR3 loop is CATINDRGHHGYTF. The CDR3, as DNA: TGTGCCACCATAAATGACAGGGGGCATCATGGCTACACCTTC.

The chain links TRBV27 to TRBJ2-7; 9 bases map to TRBD1. The germline V gene has CDR1 MNHEY and CDR2 SMNVEV (reference sequence). Trimming removed 3 bases from V and 5 bases from J; junction bases left unmatched: 5. CDR3 length: 14 residues. The CDR3 coding sequence is TGTGCCAGCAGTTTTCGGGACAGGGTCGACGAGCAGTACTTC. Translation: CASSFRDRVDEQYF.

Note on this clone: One junction end does not reproduce the germline sequence, and a read error may be involved. V gene TRBV2 combines with J gene TRBJ2-4; possibly TRBD1 for D (5 bases). Germline values: CDR1 SNHLY, CDR2 FYNNEI. The CDR3 is made up of 9 amino acids. The CDR3 DNA sequence: TGTGCCAGCAGCTCGACAGCGTCGTTC. The encoded protein is CASSSTASF.

The genes are TRBV5-6 and TRBJ2-7; 9 positions match TRBD1. Looked up from germline, CDR1 is SGHDT and CDR2 is YYEEEE. Trimming removed 2 bases from V and 3 bases from J; junction bases left unmatched: 12. This CDR3 contains 17 residues. The CDR3 sequence: CASSFYTPGQGIYEQYF. DNA for the CDR3: TGTGCCAGCAGCTTCTACACCCCAGGACAGGGGATCTACGAGCAGTACTTC.

The chain is built from TRBV6-1 and TRBJ1-2; 8 nucleotides align to TRBD1. J lost 4 bases, V lost 2 bases, and 21 bases had no gene match. This CDR3 region has 20 residues. Germline CDR1 MNHNS, CDR2 SASEGT. The CDR3 loop reads CASSERGLDRAEISSYGYTF. The CDR3 DNA follows: TGTGCCAGCAGTGAAAGGGGTCTGGACAGGGCAGAAATTAGCTCCTATGGCTACACCTTC.

This clone was counted between two and nine times. DNA for the CDR3: TGTGCCAGCAGCGGAGACCGGGACAGCCCAGCCGCAGATACGCAGTATTTT. Protein product: CASSGDRDSPAADTQYF. The J gene is TRBJ2-3, the V gene TRBV9; TRBD1 aligns across 7 bases. The CDR3 spans 17 residues. The V segment lost 3 bases and the J segment 4 bases; nucleotides outside the gene matches: 14. Germline loops: CDR1 SGDLS, CDR2 YYNGEE. The variable domain in full, completed from reference TRBV9 and TRBJ2-3, reads DSGVTQTPKHLITATGQRVTLRCSPRSGDLSVYWYQQSLDQGLQFLIQYYNGEERAKGNILERFSAQQFPDLHSELNLSSLELGDSALYFCASSGDRDSPAADTQYFGPGTRLTVL.

The chain employs TRBV19 and TRBJ1-5; 8 positions match TRBD1. CDR1 and CDR2 (germline): LNHDA, SQIVND (reference sequence). CDR3 length equals 15 residues. Trimming took 10 bases from V and 6 from J; bases not matched to a gene: 14. The CDR3 DNA reads as TGTGCCAAACCAGGCTCAGGGGGCTCATTTCAGCCCCAGCATTTT. Encoded protein: CAKPGSGGSFQPQHF.

This chain joins TRBV2 and TRBJ1-2, with D possibly TRBD1 on 5 matching bases. CDR1 and CDR2 (germline): SNHLY, FYNNEI. The CDR3 is made up of 17 amino acids. Trimming took 6 bases from V and 4 from J, leaving 24 bases between them. The CDR3 spells CASRLNGAGFDGYGYTF. CDR3 nucleotide sequence: TGTGCCAGCAGACTTAACGGCGCAGGGTTCGACGGCTATGGCTACACCTTC.

This chain joins TRBV6-6 and TRBJ2-7, with TRBD1 matching 7 bases. There are 15 residues in the CDR3. The germline V gene encodes CDR1 MNHNY and CDR2 SVGAGI (reference sequence). The J segment lost 4 bases and the V segment lost 8 bases, leaving 14 bases of the junction unmatched. The CDR3 protein is CASETGTDRTYEQYF. DNA for the CDR3: TGTGCCAGCGAGACAGGGACCGATCGCACTTACGAGCAGTACTTC.

This chain uses TRBV4-1 with TRBJ2-5; TRBD2 aligns across 10 bases. The CDR3 length is 20 residues. In germline, CDR1 is MGHRA, CDR2 YSYEKL. With 4 bases clipped from V and 1 base from J, the junction kept 18 bases outside the gene matches. The CDR3 spells CASSLAPGLARPRFQETQYF. The CDR3 DNA reads as TGCGCCAGCAGCCTGGCCCCGGGACTAGCGCGACCCAGGTTCCAAGAGACCCAGTACTTC.

CDR3: CASSRDREDRATNEKLFF. For the CDR3, the DNA is TGTGCCAGCAGCCGGGACAGGGAAGACCGTGCAACTAATGAAAAACTGTTTTTT. The chain carries TRBV2 and TRBJ1-4; 9 positions agree with TRBD1. There are 18 residues in the CDR3. The V gene end was trimmed by 6 bases and the J gene end by 0 bases; junction bases not matched to a gene: 11. Germline V lookup: CDR1 SNHLY, CDR2 FYNNEI.